Presented here are 7 T cell receptor beta chains from one specimen sequenced in a study of blood T cell repertoires in COVID-19. Clones were sequenced by immunoSEQ multiplex PCR, and TCRdb holds only the in-frame ones, with some missing. In the table there are 100,000 or so clones, about nine tenths of which are singletons. The sample was peripheral blood. The receptors derive from a woman aged 45-59 years with COVID-19, enrolled during active disease.

This rearrangement joins TRBV28 to TRBJ2-7; TRBD2 might be the D (7 bases). This CDR3 has 14 amino acids. Trimming pared 3 bases from V and 4 bases from J, leaving 13 bases between. Germline V gives CDR1 MDHEN, CDR2 SYDVKM. Written as DNA, the CDR3 is TGTGCCAGCAGTTTGGTGCGGGGGCGATACGAGCAGTACTTC. This gives the protein CASSLVRGRYEQYF.

The rearrangement links TRBV6-1 to TRBJ1-1; 9 bases match TRBD1. J gave up 0 bases and V 1 base, and 9 bases lay outside the gene matches. Germline CDR1 reads MNHNS; CDR2 reads SASEGT. The CDR3 consists of 18 residues. The CDR3 loop reads CASSEVPGQGGLNTEAFF. CDR3 bases: TGTGCCAGCAGTGAAGTCCCGGGACAGGGAGGCCTGAACACTGAAGCTTTCTTT.

V gene TRBV27 combines with J gene TRBJ1-5, with D unresolved. Germline lookup yields CDR1 MNHEY and CDR2 SMNVEV (reference sequence). The CDR3 spans 9 residues. CDR3 nucleotides: TGTGCTATCAATCAGCCCCAGCATTTT. Amino acids: CAINQPQHF.

The rearrangement links TRBV7-2 to TRBJ2-2, with D tentatively TRBD1 (6 bases). V lost 2 bases and J lost 8, with 15 bases in between. This CDR3 spans 15 amino acids. In germline, CDR1 is SGHTA, CDR2 FQGNSA. The CDR3 here is CASSLQVQGTGELFF. In nucleotides, the CDR3 is TGTGCCAGCAGCTTACAGGTTCAGGGGACAGGGGAGCTGTTTTTT.

V is TRBV6-5 and J is TRBJ1-2; 9 nucleotides agree with TRBD1. V gave up 1 base and J gave up 6 bases; unmatched junction bases: 0. This CDR3 has 13 amino acids. CDR1 is MNHEY, CDR2 SVGAGI, per germline. Here the CDR3 DNA reads TGTGCCAGCAGTTACTGGACAGGGGATGGCTACACCTTC. Its translation: CASSYWTGDGYTF.

This chain connects TRBV4-1 to TRBJ1-1; the match to TRBD1 covers 7 bases. CDR3 length: 15 residues. The germline V gene has CDR1 MGHRA and CDR2 YSYEKL. The V segment lost 0 bases and the J segment 4 bases; nucleotides outside the gene matches: 5. The DNA for the CDR3 is TGCGCCAGCAGCCAAGAATATGCAGGGGGCACTGAAGCTTTCTTT. It encodes CASSQEYAGGTEAFF.

V usage is TRBV14 and J usage is TRBJ2-1; 9 positions match TRBD1. This CDR3 is 15 amino acids long. From germline, CDR1 is SGHDN and CDR2 FVKESK. Trimming at V came to 2 bases and at J to 9 bases, leaving 8 bases not matched to a gene. CDR3 sequence reads: CASSQFGTGITEQFF. CDR3 in DNA: TGTGCCAGCAGCCAATTCGGGACAGGGATTACTGAGCAGTTCTTC.